The 20 T cell receptor beta chains below come from one sample, sequenced in a study of CD8 T cells in Susac syndrome (dated by TCRdb to between 2018 and 2021). Library preparation was by the immunoSEQ multiplex PCR assay. RNA was extracted using the RNeasy kit, and about 0.45 to 1 microgram was reverse transcribed with random hexamers. The public sequencing data were trimmed at Q25 with fastp and processed into clonotypes with MiXCR by TCRdb, which kept only in-frame beta chains. Here each entry gathers all rows of one CDR3 protein and keeps the most common genes and DNA. This sample lists just over 300,000 distinct CDR3 sequences; about 90% were detected once. The biggest ten clones account for roughly 0.059% of the sample. The sequencing input was CD4+ T cells from PBMCs. These receptors all stem from a human donor with multiple sclerosis.

This chain connects TRBV7-2 to TRBJ2-2, with D hard to call. CDR3 length: 15 residues. Germline lookup yields CDR1 SGHTA and CDR2 FQGNSA. Trimming removed 0 bases at V and 1 base at J, with 6 bases between. The CDR3 DNA is TGTGCCAGCAGCTTAGCCCTGGTGAACACCGGGGAGCTGTTTTTT. Its protein product is CASSLALVNTGELFF. Full variable domain (rest looked up from reference TRBV7-2 and TRBJ2-2): GAGVSQSPSNKVTEKGKDVELRCDPISGHTALYWYRQSLGQGLEFLIYFQGNSAPDKSGLPSDRFSAERTGGSVSTLTIQRTQQEDSAVYLCASSLALVNTGELFFGEGSRLTVL.

CDR3 in DNA: TGTGCCAGCAGCCCCCGTTCCTACGAGCAGTACTTC. Protein sequence: CASSPRSYEQYF. V and J are TRBV9 and TRBJ2-7; D is unresolved. Germline CDR1 SGDLS, CDR2 YYNGEE. The CDR3 contains 12 residues. Trimming took 4 bases from V and 1 from J, leaving 6 bases between them.

The chain carries TRBV19 and TRBJ2-4; the match to TRBD1 covers 8 bases. The CDR3 consists of 18 residues. V trimming: 1 base; J trimming: 1 base; junction bases outside the gene matches: 9. In germline, CDR1 is LNHDA, CDR2 SQIVND (reference sequence). The CDR3: CASSIGGQGSPAKNIQYF. The CDR3 nucleotides read TGTGCCAGTAGTATAGGAGGACAGGGAAGTCCTGCCAAAAACATTCAGTACTTC. Full variable domain (outside the CDR3, taken from reference TRBV19 and TRBJ2-4): DGGITQSPKYLFRKEGQNVTLSCEQNLNHDAMYWYRQDPGQGLRLIYYSQIVNDFQKGDIAEGYSVSREKKESFPLTVTSAQKNPTAFYLCASSIGGQGSPAKNIQYFGAGTRLSVL.

The chain combines TRBV10-3 with TRBJ1-2, with unresolved D. The length of the CDR3 is 15 residues. Trimming removed 0 bases at V and 8 bases at J, with 16 bases between. Germline V gene lookup returns CDR1 ENHRY and CDR2 SYGVKD. The CDR3 protein is CAISESKTGLAGYTF. CDR3 DNA: TGTGCCATCAGTGAGTCGAAGACTGGGTTAGCGGGCTACACCTTC.

V is TRBV5-4 and J is TRBJ1-6; TRBD1 matches at 10 bases. Germline V gene data show CDR1 as SGHNT and CDR2 as YYREEE (reference sequence). The CDR3 consists of 17 residues. V was pared by 4 bases and J by 4 bases, with 8 bases of the junction left unmatched. The CDR3 DNA sequence: TGTGCCAGCAGCCCAGACAGGGGGCCCCTGTATAATTCACCCCTCCACTTT. It yields the protein CASSPDRGPLYNSPLHF.

This chain uses TRBV20-1 with TRBJ2-7; D perhaps matches TRBD1 (6 bases). Germline CDR1 DFQATT, CDR2 SNEGSKA (reference sequence). The CDR3 has 15 amino acids. Trimming removed 4 bases at V and 1 base at J, with 17 bases between. The CDR3 bases are TGCAGTGCTACCCCGGGACATGGGGGATCCTACGAGCAGTACTTC. This sequence encodes CSATPGHGGSYEQYF.

The chain joins TRBV29-1 to TRBJ2-3; tentative D call: TRBD2 (5 bases). Trimming left V 1 base short and J 2 bases short, with 10 bases between. Germline V lookup: CDR1 SQVTM, CDR2 ANQGSEA. The CDR3 is made up of 14 amino acids. The CDR3 nucleotides are TGCAGCGTTGAAGGAGCGGACCCCACAGATACGCAGTATTTT. Encoded protein: CSVEGADPTDTQYF.

The chain uses TRBV12-3 or TRBV12-4 and TRBJ1-1; D is unclear. V lost 5 bases and J lost 6, with 13 bases in between. This CDR3 region has 13 residues. The CDR3 bases are TGTGCCAGCAGTACCTTGGGTAGCTCTGAAGCTTTCTTT. It yields the protein CASSTLGSSEAFF.

This chain connects TRBV24-1 to TRBJ1-1; 7 bases are shared with TRBD1. The germline V gene encodes CDR1 KGHDR and CDR2 SFDVKD. The CDR3 has 14 amino acids. V lost 5 bases and J lost 7; bases outside the gene matches: 9. The CDR3 DNA follows: TGTGCCACCAGTGGACAGGGTGGGTTAAATGAAGCTTTCTTT. Its translation is CATSGQGGLNEAFF.

The chain employs TRBV9 and TRBJ2-2; D unresolved. Trimming left V 4 bases short and J 1 base short, with 14 bases between. From germline, CDR1 is SGDLS and CDR2 YYNGEE. The CDR3 has 16 residues. The CDR3 is CASSSRPPLNTGELFF. CDR3 DNA sequence: TGTGCCAGCAGCTCCCGACCGCCGCTGAACACCGGGGAGCTGTTTTTT.

This clonotype has just one count. The chain carries TRBV5-1 and TRBJ2-1; D remains ambiguous. The V end lost 7 bases, the J end lost 0 bases, and 8 bases lay between the germline ends. Looked up from germline, CDR1 is SGHRS and CDR2 is YFSETQ. The CDR3 covers 13 residues. CDR3 in amino acids: CASGFYSYNEQFF. The CDR3 region has the DNA TGCGCCAGCGGGTTCTACTCCTACAATGAGCAGTTCTTC.

V and J are TRBV11-2 and TRBJ2-7; D uncertain. Per germline, CDR1 SGHAT and CDR2 FQNNGV. V gave up 7 bases and J gave up 1 base, with 5 bases separating them. The CDR3 contains 11 residues. The CDR3 coding sequence is TGTGCCAGCACAGCTTCCTACGAGCAGTACTTC. Amino acid sequence: CASTASYEQYF. Supplemented by reference TRBV11-2 and TRBJ2-7, the full variable domain reads EAGVAQSPRYKIIEKRQSVAFWCNPISGHATLYWYQQILGQGPKLLIQFQNNGVVDDSQLPKDRFSAERLKGVDSTLKIQPAKLEDSAVYLCASTASYEQYFGPGTRLTVT.

Here the CDR3 reads CASSSRLPGQGAGEQFF. The DNA of the CDR3 is TGTGCCAGCAGCTCCCGCCTCCCGGGACAGGGTGCGGGTGAGCAGTTCTTC. The V call is TRBV7-3, the J call TRBJ2-1; TRBD1 matches 9 bases. There are 17 residues in the CDR3. CDR1 is SGHTA and CDR2 is FQGTGA in the germline V gene. V was clipped by 4 bases and J by 9 bases; unmatched bases: 16.

The genes are TRBV9 and TRBJ2-2, with 7 bases matching TRBD2. This CDR3 spans 16 amino acids. V lost 0 bases and J lost 4; bases outside the gene matches: 6. Germline-derived CDR1 and CDR2 are SGDLS and YYNGEE. The CDR3 loop is CASSVVGGVRTGELFF. In DNA, the CDR3 is TGTGCCAGCAGCGTAGTGGGGGGGGTGCGCACCGGGGAGCTGTTTTTT. The variable domain in full, with the rest retrieved from reference TRBV9 and TRBJ2-2, is DSGVTQTPKHLITATGQRVTLRCSPRSGDLSVYWYQQSLDQGLQFLIQYYNGEERAKGNILERFSAQQFPDLHSELNLSSLELGDSALYFCASSVVGGVRTGELFFGEGSRLTVL.

This chain uses TRBV30 with TRBJ2-5; D is possibly TRBD2 (5 bases). This CDR3 contains 14 residues. Trimming cost V 0 bases and J 5 bases, with 13 bases left between them. CDR1 is GTSNPN and CDR2 is SVGIG in the germline V gene (reference sequence). CDR3 nucleotide sequence: TGTGCCTGGAGTGTCCCCGGGGTGGGGGAGACCCAGTACTTC. Translation: CAWSVPGVGETQYF.

V is TRBV3-1 and J is TRBJ2-2; TRBD2 might be the D (6 bases). The germline V gene encodes CDR1 LGHDT and CDR2 YNNKEL (reference sequence). The CDR3 runs to 18 residues. V was pared by 2 bases and J by 1 base, with 17 bases between. CDR3 nucleotides: TGTGCCAGCAGCCAACTGTCGTGGGGGGACCTGAACACCGGGGAGCTGTTTTTT. This encodes CASSQLSWGDLNTGELFF.

To note about this clonotype: A read error may produce the germline difference seen at one junction end. The rearrangement uses TRBV29-1 and TRBJ2-1; weak D call: TRBD2 (6 bases). The CDR3 is made up of 12 amino acids. CDR1 SQVTM and CDR2 ANQGSEA come from the germline V gene. For the CDR3, the DNA is TGCAGCGGGGGGGAGTGCTTGGTTAATTGGGTCTTC. Residues: CSGGECLVNWVF.

The chain links TRBV5-1 to TRBJ1-5, with a weak D call TRBD1 (6 bases). CDR3 length: 15 residues. Germline-derived CDR1 and CDR2 are SGHRS and YFSETQ. Deletions cut 2 bases from V and 1 base from J, with 10 bases between. The CDR3 here is CASSLQGTSNQPQHF. The CDR3 coding sequence is TGCGCCAGCAGCTTACAGGGCACGAGCAATCAGCCCCAGCATTTT.

The CDR3 DNA sequence: TGCAGTGCTAGAGACCGACCCATGAACACTGAAGCTTTCTTT. It yields the protein CSARDRPMNTEAFF. The rearrangement joins TRBV20-1 to TRBJ1-1; D gene ambiguous. The CDR3 consists of 14 residues. CDR1 is DFQATT and CDR2 is SNEGSKA in the germline V gene (reference sequence). The V end lost 0 bases, the J end lost 0 bases, and 8 bases lay between the germline ends.

This chain uses TRBV7-9 with TRBJ2-7; D uncertain. The germline gives CDR1 SEHNR, CDR2 FQNEAQ (reference sequence). The length of the CDR3 is 16 residues. The V and J ends lost 1 base and 0 bases respectively, with 13 bases between them. The CDR3 region has the DNA TGTGCCAGCAGCTTAGTTCAGACCCAGAACTCCTACGAGCAGTACTTC. It specifies CASSLVQTQNSYEQYF.